These 30 T cell receptor beta chains share one sample of origin, sequenced in a study of T cells after somatic rescue of genetic block. Method: immunoSEQ multiplex PCR; TCRdb's copy keeps in-frame clones and lacks some. The table includes about 10,000 clones, 70% to 75% detected once. Sequencing was done on a sample of peripheral blood mononuclear cells (PBMCs). Source of these receptors: a boy between 10 and 17 years old.

This rearrangement joins TRBV7-9 to TRBJ2-7; a possible D gene is TRBD1 (6 bases). The germline CDR1 and CDR2 sequences are SEHNR and FQNEAQ (reference sequence). CDR3 size: 16 residues. V was pared by 3 bases and J by 6 bases, with 21 bases between. The CDR3 is CASSFTPSGVVGEQYF. Written as DNA, the CDR3 is TGTGCCAGCAGCTTCACTCCGTCAGGGGTGGTAGGCGAGCAGTACTTC.

The chain couples TRBV7-6 to TRBJ2-1, with D tentatively TRBD2 (5 bases). Per the germline V gene, CDR1 is SGHVS and CDR2 is FNYEAQ. The V gene lost 5 bases and the J gene lost 3 bases, with 17 bases spanning the gap. The CDR3 sequence is 16 residues long. The CDR3 DNA sequence: TGTGCCAGCAGCACCGGAGGTAGCGAGTTCTACAATGAGCAGTTCTTC. Protein: CASSTGGSEFYNEQFF. The full variable domain, rest sourced from reference TRBV7-6 and TRBJ2-1, is GAGVSQSPRYKVTKRGQDVALRCDPISGHVSLYWYRQALGQGPEFLTYFNYEAQQDKSGLPNDRFSAERPEGSISTLTIQRTEQRDSAMYRCASSTGGSEFYNEQFFGPGTRLTVL.

This chain links TRBV10-1 with TRBJ2-3; perhaps D is TRBD1 or TRBD2 (5 bases each). V lost 2 bases, J lost 2 bases, and 14 bases lay in between. Germline CDR1 reads WNHNN; CDR2 reads SYGVQD (reference sequence). CDR3 length: 16 amino acids. CDR3 DNA sequence: TGCGCCAGCAGTGAGGACGGGACGCCTCCCACAGATACGCAGTATTTT. Its translation is CASSEDGTPPTDTQYF.

This rearrangement joins TRBV6-6 to TRBJ2-5; D unclear. The CDR3 covers 11 residues. Germline values: CDR1 MNHNY, CDR2 SVGAGI (reference sequence). V lost 10 bases to trimming and J lost 6 bases, with 12 bases between them. CDR3 region: CATADGQTQYF. For the CDR3, the DNA is TGTGCCACCGCGGACGGCCAGACCCAGTACTTC.

The CDR3 DNA sequence: TGTGCCAGCAGCCGCCGGGACACAACCTCGAACACTGAAGCTTTCTTT. It yields the protein CASSRRDTTSNTEAFF. The rearrangement joins TRBV7-9 to TRBJ1-1, with a tentative D call TRBD1 (6 bases). The CDR3 sequence is 16 residues long. V was cut by 5 bases and J by 1 base, with 17 bases left in between. Per the germline V gene, CDR1 is SEHNR and CDR2 is FQNEAQ (reference sequence). The full variable domain, completed using reference TRBV7-9 and TRBJ1-1, is DTGVSQNPRHKITKRGQNVTFRCDPISEHNRLYWYRQTLGQGPEFLTYFQNEAQLEKSRLLSDRFSAERPKGSFSTLEIQRTEQGDSAMYLCASSRRDTTSNTEAFFGQGTRLTVV.

The rearrangement uses TRBV27 and TRBJ1-1; the match to TRBD1 covers 7 bases. Trimming at V came to 5 bases and at J to 0 bases, leaving 6 bases not matched to a gene. CDR3 length equals 15 residues. Germline V CDR1 and CDR2: MNHEY, SMNVEV (reference sequence). In DNA form, the CDR3 reads TGTGCCAGCAGTGCCCGACAGGGCCTGAACACTGAAGCTTTCTTT. This encodes CASSARQGLNTEAFF.

The rearrangement uses TRBV19 and TRBJ1-5; no definite D call. V lost 2 bases and J lost 8, with 13 bases in between. The CDR3 is 14 amino acids. Germline values: CDR1 LNHDA, CDR2 SQIVND (reference sequence). CDR3 sequence reads: CASSIPAQEKPQHF. As DNA, the CDR3 is TGTGCCAGTAGTATACCAGCGCAGGAAAAGCCCCAGCATTTT.

The chain is built from TRBV30 and TRBJ2-3; 8 bases map to TRBD1. The CDR3 spans 15 residues. Germline lookup yields CDR1 GTSNPN and CDR2 SVGIG (reference sequence). Trimming took 1 base from V and 4 from J; bases not matched to a gene: 7. In nucleotides, the CDR3 is TGTGCCTGGAGTGCTCCTAGGACAGGGCCAGATACGCAGTATTTT. Translating gives CAWSAPRTGPDTQYF.

V gene TRBV5-1 combines with J gene TRBJ2-7; D gene ambiguous. This CDR3 region has 12 residues. Germline V CDR1 and CDR2: SGHRS, YFSETQ. The germline V and J ends were trimmed by 2 bases and 3 bases, with 6 bases remaining between them. CDR3 nucleotides: TGCGCCAGCAGCTTTGGGGTCTACGAGCAGTACTTC. Residues: CASSFGVYEQYF.

The V call is TRBV6-1, the J call TRBJ2-1; no clear D. The germline V gene has CDR1 MNHNS and CDR2 SASEGT. The CDR3 is 11 residues long. Trimming took off 5 bases at V and 11 bases at J, with 10 bases between the two ends. Written as DNA, the CDR3 is TGTGCCAGCAGTCTCGGGTTTAAGCAGTTCTTC. Residues: CASSLGFKQFF.

The J gene is TRBJ1-6, the V gene TRBV19, with D perhaps matching TRBD1 (5 bases). Trimming took off 2 bases at V and 14 bases at J, with 19 bases between the two ends. This CDR3 region has 15 residues. Germline CDR1 reads LNHDA; CDR2 reads SQIVND (reference sequence). CDR3 region: CASSIWPGLIETLHF. The CDR3 DNA reads as TGTGCCAGTAGTATATGGCCAGGGTTAATTGAGACCCTCCACTTT.

The J gene is TRBJ2-4, the V gene TRBV28; D perhaps matches TRBD2 (5 bases). This CDR3 is built from 15 residues. Germline V gene data show CDR1 as MDHEN and CDR2 as SYDVKM. V was pared by 3 bases and J by 1 base, with 10 bases between. CDR3 region: CASSFGGGAKNIQYF. The CDR3 bases are TGTGCCAGCAGTTTTGGCGGCGGGGCCAAAAACATTCAGTACTTC.

This clone was detected only a few times. The rearrangement uses TRBV19 and TRBJ1-1, with 7 bases lining up with TRBD1. V dropped 3 bases and J dropped 0; count of bases not matched to a gene: 4. The CDR3 contains 15 residues. Germline V gives CDR1 LNHDA, CDR2 SQIVND (reference sequence). The CDR3 DNA reads TGTGCCAGTAGTATCCGGACAGGAGTGAACACTGAAGCTTTCTTT. This gives the protein CASSIRTGVNTEAFF.

The rearrangement links TRBV7-2 to TRBJ2-7, with 9 bases fitting TRBD2. The CDR3 runs to 15 residues. Germline V CDR1 and CDR2: SGHTA, FQGNSA. Losses at the gene ends were 1 base for V and 2 bases for J; bases not matched to a gene: 3. In DNA, the CDR3 is TGTGCCAGCAGCTTAGTTAGCGGGGGCCCCTACGAGCAGTACTTC. Amino acid sequence: CASSLVSGGPYEQYF.

This clone has a handful of counts. The chain links TRBV5-4 to TRBJ2-1, with TRBD1 matching 7 bases. V trimming: 5 bases; J trimming: 6 bases; junction bases outside the gene matches: 11. This CDR3 is 15 amino acids long. Per germline, CDR1 SGHNT and CDR2 YYREEE (reference sequence). The CDR3 protein is CASSFGQVPFNEQFF. Written as DNA, the CDR3 is TGTGCCAGCAGTTTTGGACAGGTCCCCTTCAATGAGCAGTTCTTC.

The CDR3 bases are TGTGCCAGCAGTGTACAAGACAGGGGGTTGGGAGGCAATCAGCCCCAGCATTTT. Translated, it gives CASSVQDRGLGGNQPQHF. The rearrangement joins TRBV6-1 to TRBJ1-5; 9 bases agree with TRBD1. The CDR3 is 18 amino acids. The V gene's germline CDR1 is MNHNS and CDR2 SASEGT. The V gene end was trimmed by 4 bases and the J gene end by 2 bases; junction bases not matched to a gene: 12.

The J gene is TRBJ2-5, the V gene TRBV15; D gene ambiguous. CDR3 length equals 13 residues. V lost 0 bases, J lost 5 bases, and 7 bases lay in between. The V gene's germline CDR1 is LNHNV and CDR2 YYDKDF (reference sequence). The CDR3 spells CATSREPEETQYF. The CDR3 DNA reads TGTGCCACCAGCAGAGAACCCGAGGAGACCCAGTACTTC.

The chain carries TRBV6-5 and TRBJ1-3, with D unclear. Trimming cost V 6 bases and J 4 bases, with 4 bases left between them. Looked up from germline, CDR1 is MNHEY and CDR2 is SVGAGI. The CDR3 runs 11 residues. The CDR3 coding sequence is TGTGCCAGCAGGAGGGGAAACACCATATATTTT. Its protein is CASRRGNTIYF.

The gene calls are TRBV7-2 and TRBJ2-4, with D unresolved. Germline CDR1 is SGHTA and CDR2 is FQGNSA. The CDR3 covers 12 residues. Trimming left V 3 bases short and J 12 bases short, with 12 bases between. CDR3 coding DNA: TGTGCCAGCAGCTTGAGTTCTGGGTCTCAGTACTTC. Amino acids: CASSLSSGSQYF.

Here the CDR3 DNA reads TGTGCCAGCAGCCAAGTTACTAGCACAGATACGCAGTATTTT. Translating it yields CASSQVTSTDTQYF. The V gene is TRBV4-2, the J gene TRBJ2-3; D is ambiguous. Germline values: CDR1 LGHNA, CDR2 YNFKEQ. There are 14 residues in the CDR3. With 1 base removed from V and 0 bases from J, the gap between germline ends came to 5 bases.

The chain is built from TRBV28 and TRBJ2-2; TRBD1 might be the D (6 bases). Germline CDR1 MDHEN, CDR2 SYDVKM. The CDR3 consists of 15 residues. Trimming cost V 3 bases and J 4 bases, with 12 bases left between them. The CDR3 here is CASSLNRAFTGELFF. In DNA form, the CDR3 reads TGTGCCAGCAGTTTGAACAGGGCCTTCACCGGGGAGCTGTTTTTT.

The CDR3 region is CASSYRDISYNEQFF. CDR3 in DNA: TGTGCCAGCAGTTACCGGGACATTAGCTACAATGAGCAGTTCTTC. The V call is TRBV6-5, the J call TRBJ2-1; a possible D gene is TRBD1 (6 bases). The germline V and J ends were trimmed by 2 bases and 3 bases, with 11 bases remaining between them. The CDR3 totals 15 residues. Germline V gene sequence: CDR1 MNHEY, CDR2 SVGAGI.

The chain is built from TRBV5-1 and TRBJ2-1, with a possible D match to TRBD2 (5 bases). The germline CDR1 and CDR2 sequences are SGHRS and YFSETQ. Trimming removed 2 bases at V and 9 bases at J, with 6 bases between. CDR3 length: 11 amino acids. The CDR3 region has the DNA TGCGCCAGCAGCTTCGAGGGTGAGCAGTTCTTC. This sequence encodes CASSFEGEQFF.

The CDR3 sequence is CASSPGTGEISYTF. Written as DNA, the CDR3 is TGTGCCAGCAGCCCCGGGACAGGGGAGATTAGCTACACCTTC. This sequence joins TRBV2 and TRBJ1-2, with 10 bases fitting TRBD1. The CDR3 has 14 residues. Trimming removed 6 bases from V and 9 bases from J; junction bases left unmatched: 10. Germline V CDR1 and CDR2: SNHLY, FYNNEI. Complete variable domain (other parts from reference TRBV2 and TRBJ1-2): EPEVTQTPSHQVTQMGQEVILRCVPISNHLYFYWYRQILGQKVEFLVSFYNNEISEKSEIFDDQFSVERPDGSNFTLKIRSTKLEDSAMYFCASSPGTGEISYTFGSGTRLTVV.

The rearrangement joins TRBV5-5 to TRBJ2-2, with 8 bases fitting TRBD1. Per germline, CDR1 SGHKS and CDR2 YYEKEE (reference sequence). Trimming took 1 base from V and 5 from J; bases not matched to a gene: 4. This CDR3 has 15 amino acids. The CDR3 loop reads CASSLSDRDTGELFF. The CDR3 coding sequence is TGTGCCAGCAGCTTGTCGGACAGGGATACCGGGGAGCTGTTTTTT.

By share, this clone counts as medium-sized. The CDR3 region is CASSSLKGRGTSYEQYF. The CDR3 coding sequence is TGTGCCAGCAGTTCCTTAAAGGGAAGGGGAACTTCCTACGAGCAGTACTTC. The J gene is TRBJ2-7, the V gene TRBV11-2; D perhaps matches TRBD1 (5 bases). There are 17 residues in the CDR3. Germline values: CDR1 SGHAT, CDR2 FQNNGV. The V gene lost 6 bases and the J gene lost 1 base, with 22 bases spanning the gap.

The genes are TRBV7-8 and TRBJ2-5, with 12 bases fitting TRBD2. The tail of the sequence fits TRBJ2-7 better, so the J call may be wrong. The CDR3 totals 15 residues. Germline-derived CDR1 and CDR2 are SGHVS and FQNEAQ. CDR3 in DNA: TGTGCCAGCAGCTTAGTGACTAGCGGGGGATACGAGCAGTACTTC. It yields the protein CASSLVTSGGYEQYF.

The V and J genes are TRBV12-5 and TRBJ1-2; D not resolved. Trimming pared 3 bases from V and 8 bases from J, leaving 13 bases between. The CDR3 extends over 13 amino acids. CDR1 is LGHNT and CDR2 is FRNRAP in the germline V gene. CDR3 in amino acids: CASGLGGSGGYTF. CDR3 sequence (DNA): TGTGCTAGTGGTTTAGGTGGTAGCGGGGGCTACACCTTC.

CDR3 protein: CFREGNQRTCTGELFF. The CDR3 coding sequence is TGCTTCCGTGAGGGGAATCAGCGGACGTGCACCGGGGAGCTGTTTTTT. The rearrangement uses TRBV23-1 and TRBJ2-2; possibly TRBD1 or TRBD2 for D (5 bases each). TRBV23-1 is flagged as an ORF with uncertain function. This CDR3 has 16 amino acids.

The chain combines TRBV19 with TRBJ1-1; D may be TRBD1 (5 bases). The V gene's germline CDR1 is LNHDA and CDR2 SQIVND (reference sequence). This CDR3 comprises 13 residues. The ends were cut back, 10 bases at V and 3 bases at J, with 15 bases in the middle. CDR3 protein: CATSGLMDTEAFF. The DNA of the CDR3 is TGTGCCACCTCGGGACTCATGGACACTGAAGCTTTCTTT.